This TCR beta chain was captured by sequencing in a study of cytomegalovirus exposure and HLA in healthy donors. The sample holds a few counts of this clone. The target antigen is unknown. Study outcomes and limitations: Across donors, presence/absence analyses took sequencing depth to be roughly uniform.

CDR3 length: 13 residues. Germline loops: CDR1 MNHEY, CDR2 SVGAGI. V lost 8 bases, J lost 1 base, and 1 base stayed unmatched. PCR amplification relied on 60 Vbeta primers (plus 13 Jbeta primers). Using immunoSEQ multiplex PCR, the repertoire was profiled, and TCRdb retains in-frame clones only, with some absent. The sample gives fewer than 85,000 clones, more than 55% of which show up once; around 4.7% is in the top ten. The rearrangement links TRBV6-5 to TRBJ2-3; 9 bases line up with TRBD2. The sequence was collected from a man aged 60 to 69 in good health and CMV-seropositive. The sequenced sample consisted of PBMCs. This chain's CDR3 is CASSSGGTDTQYF. The CDR3 region has the DNA TGTGCCAGCTCTAGCGGGGGCACAGATACGCAGTATTTT.